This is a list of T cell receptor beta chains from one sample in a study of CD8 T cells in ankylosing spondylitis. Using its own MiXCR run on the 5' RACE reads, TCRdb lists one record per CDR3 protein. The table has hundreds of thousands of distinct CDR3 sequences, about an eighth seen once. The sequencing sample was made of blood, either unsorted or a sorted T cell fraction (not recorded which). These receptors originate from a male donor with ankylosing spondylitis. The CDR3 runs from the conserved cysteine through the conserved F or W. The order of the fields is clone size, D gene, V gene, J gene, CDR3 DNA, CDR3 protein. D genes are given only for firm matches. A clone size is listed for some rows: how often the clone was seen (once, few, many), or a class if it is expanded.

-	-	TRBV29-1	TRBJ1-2	TGCAGCGTCTCGCGGGGATCGCACACCTTC	CSVSRGSHTF
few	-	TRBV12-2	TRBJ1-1	TGTGCAAGTATATCACCGAAACCGGGACAGATGAACACTGAAGCTTTCTTT	CASISPKPGQMNTEAFF
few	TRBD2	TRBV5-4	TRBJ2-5	TGTGCCAGCAGCTTCGGCGGGAGGGCCCTAGAGACCCAGTACTTC	CASSFGGRALETQYF
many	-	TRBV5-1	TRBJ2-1	TGCGCCAGCAGGGCCGGCACAGTCTACAATGAGCAGTTCTTC	CASRAGTVYNEQFF
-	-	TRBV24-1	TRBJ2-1	TGTGCCACCAGTTTTAGCGGATACTCCTACAATGAGCAGTTCTTC	CATSFSGYSYNEQFF
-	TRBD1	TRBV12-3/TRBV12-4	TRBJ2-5	TGTGCCAGCGGAGACAGGGGAGGATTGGGAGAGACCCAGTACTTC	CASGDRGGLGETQYF
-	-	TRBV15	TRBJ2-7	TGTGCCACCAGCAGAGGTCGGACTATTGACTACGAGCAGTACTTC	CATSRGRTIDYEQYF
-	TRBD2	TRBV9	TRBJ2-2	TGTGCCAGCAGCGTAGCTCTAGCGGGGGCGAACACCGGGGAGCTGTTTTTT	CASSVALAGANTGELFF
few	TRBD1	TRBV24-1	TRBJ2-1	TGTGCCACCAGTGATTCCCGTTGGACAGGCCAGTACAATGAGCAGTTCTTC	CATSDSRWTGQYNEQFF
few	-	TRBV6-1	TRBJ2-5	TGTGCCAGCAGCCGAAACGGACGCGTTGGGGAGACCCAGTACTTC	CASSRNGRVGETQYF
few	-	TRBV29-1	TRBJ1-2	TGCAGCGTGGGCTTTGCCAGGGACTACGGCTACACCTTC	CSVGFARDYGYTF
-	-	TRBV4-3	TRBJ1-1	TGCGCCAGCAGGTTCTCTGGCGTAGGCACTGAAGCTTTCTTT	CASRFSGVGTEAFF
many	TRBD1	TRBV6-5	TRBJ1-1	TGTGCCAGCAGTTACGGGACAGTGAACACTGAAGCTTTCTTT	CASSYGTVNTEAFF
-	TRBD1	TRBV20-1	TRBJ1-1	TGCAGTGCTAGAGATCCCCGACAGGGGATAAACACTGAAGCTTTCTTT	CSARDPRQGINTEAFF
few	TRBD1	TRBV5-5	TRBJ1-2	TGTGCCAGCAGCCCGGACAGGGCCACGGCGGGAGGCTACACCTTC	CASSPDRATAGGYTF
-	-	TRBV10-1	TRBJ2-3	TGCGCCAGCAGGCTTCGCCTAGGGGCAGATACGCAGTATTTT	CASRLRLGADTQYF
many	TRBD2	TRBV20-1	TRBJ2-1	TGCAGTCCCGTAGCGGGAGGTGCTGAGCAGTTCTTC	CSPVAGGAEQFF
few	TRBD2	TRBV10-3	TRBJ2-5	TGTGCCATCAGTGGAAACCCCGGGACTAGCGGGAGGGCCGGTGAGACCCAGTACTTC	CAISGNPGTSGRAGETQYF
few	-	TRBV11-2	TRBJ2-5	TGTGCCAGCAGCTTAGTCCACCTCGTTGCGGCCCAGTACTTC	CASSLVHLVAAQYF
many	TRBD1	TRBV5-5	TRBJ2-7	TGTGCCAGCAGCCTACAGGGGACCACAACCTACGAGCAGTACTTC	CASSLQGTTTYEQYF
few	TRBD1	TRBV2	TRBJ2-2	TGTGCCAGCACCCGGACAGGGATCGGGGAGCTGTTTTTT	CASTRTGIGELFF
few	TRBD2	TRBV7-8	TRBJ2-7	TGTGCCAGCAGCTCCAAACTAGCGGGGGACTACGAGCAGTACTTC	CASSSKLAGDYEQYF
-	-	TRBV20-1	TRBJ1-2	TGCAGTGCTCTCACAGAGTCTAACTATGGCTACACCTTC	CSALTESNYGYTF
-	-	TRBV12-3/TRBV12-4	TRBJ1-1	TGTGCCAGCAGTTTACGTCCAGGGCAGCCGAACACTGAAGCTTTCTTT	CASSLRPGQPNTEAFF
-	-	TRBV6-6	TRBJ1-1	TGTGCCAGCAGTTATCCGTCTGGCACTGAAGCTTTCTTT	CASSYPSGTEAFF
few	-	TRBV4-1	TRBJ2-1	TGCGCCAGCAGCCCGGGACTGATTGGCAATGAGCAGTTCTTC	CASSPGLIGNEQFF
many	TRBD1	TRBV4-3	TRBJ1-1	TGTGCCAGCAGTCATCGGACAGGGACTGAAGCTTTCTTT	CASSHRTGTEAFF
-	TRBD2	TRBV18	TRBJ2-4	TGTGCCAGCTCACCACCGGACGGGAGGAAGGGCATTCAGTACTTC	CASSPPDGRKGIQYF
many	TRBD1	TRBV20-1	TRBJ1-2	TGCAGTCCCGGACAGGGGTACTATGGCTACACCTTC	CSPGQGYYGYTF
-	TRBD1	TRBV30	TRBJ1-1	TGTGCCTGGAGAGACCCGAACAGGGGAAACACTGAAGCTTTCTTT	CAWRDPNRGNTEAFF
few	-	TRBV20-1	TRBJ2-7	TGCAGTGCTAGAATAGCCATTAGCAGCGAGCAGTACTTC	CSARIAISSEQYF
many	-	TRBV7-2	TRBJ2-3	TGTGCCAGCAGTCGGGACTGGAGCACAGATACGCAGTATTTT	CASSRDWSTDTQYF
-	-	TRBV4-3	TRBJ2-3	TGCGCCAGCAGCCAAGATAGGGAGAGCACAGATACGCAGTATTTT	CASSQDRESTDTQYF
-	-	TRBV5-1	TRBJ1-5	TGCGCCAGCAGCTTGGTGGGGGGGGTCGGTCAGCCCCAGCATTTT	CASSLVGGVGQPQHF
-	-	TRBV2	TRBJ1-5	TGTGCCAGCAGTGAACTGGATAGCAATCAGCCCCAGCATTTT	CASSELDSNQPQHF
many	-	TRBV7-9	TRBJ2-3	TGTGCCAGCACCCTTTGGAAAGCAGATACGCAGTATTTT	CASTLWKADTQYF
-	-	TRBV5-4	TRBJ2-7	TGTGCCAGCAGCTCTGGACTGGAGCGGCCCGACGAGCAGTACTTC	CASSSGLERPDEQYF
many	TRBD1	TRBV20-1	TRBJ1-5	TGCAGTGCTGAAGGGGGCTCGAATCAGCCCCAGCATTTT	CSAEGGSNQPQHF
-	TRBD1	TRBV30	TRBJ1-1	TGTGCTTGTTCCCCGCCCGGGACAGGGGGCCCTGAAGCTTTCTTT	CACSPPGTGGPEAFF